The 32 T cell receptor beta chains in this list originate from one sample, sequenced in a study of blood T cell repertoires in COVID-19 (dated by TCRdb to 2019 to 2021). The library was generated by the immunoSEQ multiplex PCR assay. This is the immuneACCESS table as TCRdb keeps it, with only in-frame sequences that have V and J called. A part of the clones is gone; compared with another copy, unresolved V genes explain less than half, and the rest is unexplained. In all, the sample holds about 14,000 clones, and 73% of those were seen once. In total, the top ten clones hold 20% to 25% of the sample. Sequenced sample: peripheral blood. These receptors all stem from a boy between 2 and 10 years old with active or convalescent COVID-19.

The chain links TRBV28 to TRBJ1-2, with D unclear. V lost 6 bases and J lost 0, with 14 bases in between. There are 15 residues in the CDR3. CDR1 is MDHEN and CDR2 is SYDVKM in the germline V gene. CDR3 sequence (DNA): TGTGCCAGCAGGCGCACCTCCACAGCTAACTATGGCTACACCTTC. Amino acid sequence: CASRRTSTANYGYTF.

V is TRBV3-1 (or the pseudogene TRBV3-2) and J is TRBJ2-1; D unresolved. Looked up from germline, CDR1 is LGHDT and CDR2 is YNNKEL (reference sequence). V was clipped by 6 bases and J by 5 bases, with 11 bases between them. CDR3 length: 13 residues. CDR3 residues: CASSWSVNNEQFF. CDR3 in DNA: TGTGCCAGCAGTTGGAGTGTAAACAATGAGCAGTTCTTC.

The chain employs TRBV9 and TRBJ1-4, with D possibly being TRBD1 (6 bases). V dropped 2 bases and J dropped 5 bases, with 22 bases sitting between them. In germline, CDR1 is SGDLS, CDR2 YYNGEE. The CDR3 has 18 residues. CDR3 nucleotide sequence: TGTGCCAGCAGCGTCGGCCTCCGGGACACCGGCTGGAATGAAAAACTGTTTTTT. Encoded protein: CASSVGLRDTGWNEKLFF. The variable domain in full, with the rest retrieved from reference TRBV9 and TRBJ1-4, is DSGVTQTPKHLITATGQRVTLRCSPRSGDLSVYWYQQSLDQGLQFLIQYYNGEERAKGNILERFSAQQFPDLHSELNLSSLELGDSALYFCASSVGLRDTGWNEKLFFGSGTQLSVL.

This clone has a single count. V gene TRBV5-4 combines with J gene TRBJ1-2, with D uncertain. Germline CDR1 is SGHNT and CDR2 is YYREEE (reference sequence). Trimming left V 0 bases short and J 13 bases short, with 10 bases between. This CDR3 contains 11 residues. CDR3 DNA sequence: TGTGCCAGCAGCTTGGACGGGTCCGCCACCTTC. Residues: CASSLDGSATF. Based on the CDR3 plus reference TRBV5-4 and TRBJ1-2, the full variable domain is ETGVTQSPTHLIKTRGQQVTLRCSSQSGHNTVSWYQQALGQGPQFIFQYYREEENGRGNFPPRFSGLQFPNYSSELNVNALELDDSALYLCASSLDGSATFGSGTRLTVV.

The genes are TRBV15 and TRBJ1-1; the D gene is possibly TRBD1 (5 bases). Germline V gene sequence: CDR1 LNHNV, CDR2 YYDKDF (reference sequence). This CDR3 is built from 15 residues. Trimming left V 0 bases short and J 11 bases short, with 19 bases between. In nucleotides, the CDR3 is TGTGCCACCAGCAGAGATCGGGGACTAACAGCGAGGGCTTTCTTT. Protein: CATSRDRGLTARAFF.

This clone was picked up a small number of times. The gene calls are TRBV2 and TRBJ2-7, with D perhaps matching TRBD2 (6 bases). Per the germline V gene, CDR1 is SNHLY and CDR2 is FYNNEI. Deletions cut 7 bases from V and 4 bases from J, with 14 bases between. The CDR3 is 13 residues long. The CDR3: CASKRGGKYEQYF. The CDR3 nucleotides are TGTGCCAGCAAGAGGGGAGGAAAGTACGAGCAGTACTTC. Combining the CDR3 with reference TRBV2 and TRBJ2-7 gives the whole variable domain EPEVTQTPSHQVTQMGQEVILRCVPISNHLYFYWYRQILGQKVEFLVSFYNNEISEKSEIFDDQFSVERPDGSNFTLKIRSTKLEDSAMYFCASKRGGKYEQYFGPGTRLTVT.

This clone was seen once. This chain connects TRBV19 to TRBJ2-5; 8 nucleotides align to TRBD1. The CDR3 loop spans 19 amino acids. Germline V gene lookup returns CDR1 LNHDA and CDR2 SQIVND (reference sequence). V shed 4 bases, J shed 0 bases, and the junction held 16 bases outside the gene matches. CDR3 nucleotides: TGTGCCAGTAGTACTCGACAGGGGTCGGAGACTTGGTACCAAGAGACCCAGTACTTC. This sequence encodes CASSTRQGSETWYQETQYF.

The rearrangement uses TRBV4-2 and TRBJ2-1, with 7 bases matching TRBD2. After removal of 3 bases from V and 8 bases from J, the junction contained 7 bases not matched to a gene. The CDR3 is 14 residues long. Per the germline V gene, CDR1 is LGHNA and CDR2 is YNFKEQ. The CDR3 is CASSQGWGGYEQFF. The DNA of the CDR3 is TGTGCCAGCAGCCAGGGCTGGGGGGGGTATGAGCAGTTCTTC.

This clone was observed a few times. The rearrangement joins TRBV5-1 to TRBJ1-1; TRBD1 might be the D (5 bases). Trimming pared 3 bases from V and 5 bases from J, leaving 11 bases between. The CDR3 has 13 amino acids. From germline, CDR1 is SGHRS and CDR2 YFSETQ. This chain's CDR3 is CASSSQAGTEAFF. The CDR3, as DNA: TGCGCCAGCAGCTCACAGGCGGGGACTGAAGCTTTCTTT.

The chain employs TRBV15 and TRBJ2-3; TRBD2 matches 14 bases. The CDR3 loop spans 17 amino acids. Germline V gives CDR1 LNHNV, CDR2 YYDKDF (reference sequence). V gave up 3 bases and J gave up 5 bases; unmatched junction bases: 7. Written as DNA, the CDR3 is TGTGCCACCAGCAGCACTCTCGGACTAGCGGGAGGAGATACGCAGTATTTT. The encoded protein is CATSSTLGLAGGDTQYF. Complete variable domain (other parts from reference TRBV15 and TRBJ2-3): DAMVIQNPRYQVTQFGKPVTLSCSQTLNHNVMYWYQQKSSQAPKLLFHYYDKDFNNEADTPDNFQSRRPNTSFCFLDIRSPGLGDTAMYLCATSSTLGLAGGDTQYFGPGTRLTVL.

The V and J genes are TRBV18 and TRBJ2-3; D might be TRBD1 (6 bases). V was pared by 8 bases and J by 4 bases, with 25 bases between. The CDR3 has 17 amino acids. CDR1 is KGHSH, CDR2 LQKENI, per germline. This CDR3 is CASTRHRVSLPPDTQYF. CDR3 DNA sequence: TGTGCCAGCACCAGACACAGGGTCTCCCTCCCGCCAGATACGCAGTATTTT.

This sequence joins TRBV20-1 and TRBJ2-3, with 10 bases matching TRBD2. The germline gives CDR1 DFQATT, CDR2 SNEGSKA (reference sequence). Trimming removed 3 bases from V and 0 bases from J; junction bases left unmatched: 3. The CDR3 extends over 15 amino acids. The CDR3 reads CSASRTSGSTDTQYF. The CDR3 DNA follows: TGCAGTGCTAGTAGGACTAGCGGTAGCACAGATACGCAGTATTTT.

The rearrangement links TRBV7-9 to TRBJ2-2; perhaps TRBD2 as D (6 bases). Germline loops: CDR1 SEHNR, CDR2 FQNEAQ (reference sequence). V was trimmed by 4 bases and J by 7 bases, leaving 13 bases between them. The CDR3 consists of 14 residues. The CDR3 loop is CASSSPGAVGELFF. DNA of the CDR3: TGTGCCAGCAGCTCCCCGGGAGCGGTCGGGGAGCTGTTTTTT.

The chain carries TRBV6-5 and TRBJ2-7; 7 nucleotides agree with TRBD1. Looked up from germline, CDR1 is MNHEY and CDR2 is SVGAGI. The CDR3 is made up of 14 amino acids. The J segment lost 6 bases and the V segment lost 5 bases, leaving 10 bases of the junction unmatched. The CDR3 is CASSHDRVLPEQYF. The CDR3, as DNA: TGTGCCAGCAGTCACGACAGGGTACTTCCCGAGCAGTACTTC.

CDR3 coding DNA: TGTGCCAGCAGTCCCGCGGGAGGGAGAGGAAACACCATATATTTT. This codes for CASSPAGGRGNTIYF. The V gene is TRBV28, the J gene TRBJ1-3; D unclear. V was clipped by 5 bases and J by 4 bases, with 15 bases between them. CDR3 length: 15 amino acids. Germline V gives CDR1 MDHEN, CDR2 SYDVKM.

V gene TRBV7-2 combines with J gene TRBJ2-3; D is possibly TRBD2 (6 bases). V was pared by 1 base and J by 8 bases, with 13 bases between. This CDR3 spans 14 amino acids. Germline V gene sequence: CDR1 SGHTA, CDR2 FQGNSA. This CDR3 reads CASSLGPSEGTQYF. CDR3 in DNA: TGTGCCAGCAGCTTAGGTCCTAGCGAAGGTACGCAGTATTTT.

The chain's CDR3 is CASSLEGGLSSPLHF. In DNA, the CDR3 is TGCGCCAGCAGCTTGGAAGGGGGCTTAAGTTCACCCCTCCACTTT. The chain joins TRBV5-1 to TRBJ1-6; TRBD1 agrees at 7 bases. The CDR3 contains 15 residues. V shed 0 bases and J 9 bases; nucleotides not matched to a gene: 6. Per germline, CDR1 SGHRS and CDR2 YFSETQ.

The V gene is TRBV11-2, the J gene TRBJ1-2, with a tentative D call TRBD1 (6 bases). Trimming left V 5 bases short and J 7 bases short, with 17 bases between. In germline, CDR1 is SGHAT, CDR2 FQNNGV. This CDR3 comprises 14 residues. The CDR3 DNA sequence: TGTGCCAGCAGCACCGGACAGTCCAGGGGTGGCTACACCTTC. Translation: CASSTGQSRGGYTF.

This clone is termed medium-sized. This chain connects TRBV12-3 or TRBV12-4 to TRBJ1-1; D is unresolved. Between the trimmed V and J ends, which lost 6 bases and 8 bases, there was a span of 10 bases. The CDR3 consists of 11 residues. The CDR3 is CASSRRIEAFF. The CDR3 bases are TGTGCCAGCAGCCGCAGGATCGAAGCTTTCTTT.

This clone is labeled hyperexpanded (1% or more). Written as DNA, the CDR3 is TGTGCCAGCAGCCTGGGACAGGGGGCGCGGGACTATGGCTACACCTTC. It specifies CASSLGQGARDYGYTF. V usage is TRBV3-1 (or the pseudogene TRBV3-2) and J usage is TRBJ1-2; 12 bases align to TRBD1. CDR1 is LGHDT, CDR2 YNNKEL, per germline (reference sequence). Trimming cost V 4 bases and J 3 bases; bases outside gene matches: 6. The CDR3 contains 16 residues.

This chain links TRBV30 with TRBJ2-5, with D unclear. The CDR3 runs 14 residues. CDR1 is GTSNPN, CDR2 SVGIG, per germline (reference sequence). Between the trimmed V and J ends, which lost 0 bases and 1 base, there was a span of 9 bases. Here the CDR3 reads CAWSVGAVQETQYF. In DNA, the CDR3 is TGTGCCTGGAGTGTAGGAGCCGTCCAAGAGACCCAGTACTTC.

J is TRBJ2-3 and V is TRBV9; D gene uncertain. V was cut by 0 bases and J by 0 bases, with 5 bases left in between. CDR3 length equals 14 residues. CDR1 and CDR2 (germline): SGDLS, YYNGEE. The CDR3 spells CASSVVVSTDTQYF. CDR3 in DNA: TGTGCCAGCAGCGTAGTAGTTAGCACAGATACGCAGTATTTT.

The chain links TRBV6-5 to TRBJ2-7; D not certain. V was cut by 5 bases and J by 8 bases, with 10 bases left in between. CDR1 is MNHEY and CDR2 is SVGAGI in the germline V gene. CDR3 size: 11 residues. For the CDR3, the DNA is TGTGCCAGCAGTCCAAGAGGAAAGCAGTACTTC. As protein: CASSPRGKQYF.

The chain is built from TRBV7-9 and TRBJ1-4, with TRBD1 as a possible D gene (5 bases). V shed 3 bases and J shed 0 bases, with 8 bases lying between them. Germline CDR1 reads SEHNR; CDR2 reads FQNEAQ (reference sequence). This CDR3 region has 15 residues. CDR3 protein: CASSFSGTTNEKLFF. As DNA, the CDR3 is TGTGCCAGCAGCTTCTCAGGGACAACTAATGAAAAACTGTTTTTT. Variable domain in full (rest from reference TRBV7-9 and TRBJ1-4): DTGVSQNPRHKITKRGQNVTFRCDPISEHNRLYWYRQTLGQGPEFLTYFQNEAQLEKSRLLSDRFSAERPKGSFSTLEIQRTEQGDSAMYLCASSFSGTTNEKLFFGSGTQLSVL.

The J gene is TRBJ1-1, the V gene TRBV6-4, with TRBD1 matching over 10 bases. CDR1 and CDR2 from the germline V gene are MRHNA and SNTAGT. The CDR3 has 13 amino acids. Unmatched junction bases numbered 4, after V lost 6 bases and J lost 6 bases. The CDR3 bases are TGTGCCAGCAGCTTCGGACAGGGGGCTGAAGCTTTCTTT. This sequence encodes CASSFGQGAEAFF.

DNA of the CDR3: TGTGCCAGCAGCGTAGCTACGGGAAACACCATATATTTT. Encoded protein: CASSVATGNTIYF. The chain couples TRBV9 to TRBJ1-3; D unresolved. Germline loops: CDR1 SGDLS, CDR2 YYNGEE. V was trimmed by 0 bases and J by 4 bases, leaving 5 bases between them. The CDR3 runs to 13 residues. Looking up the rest from reference TRBV9 and TRBJ1-3 gives the full variable domain: DSGVTQTPKHLITATGQRVTLRCSPRSGDLSVYWYQQSLDQGLQFLIQYYNGEERAKGNILERFSAQQFPDLHSELNLSSLELGDSALYFCASSVATGNTIYFGEGSWLTVV.

The sample holds a few counts of this clone. This chain connects TRBV7-8 to TRBJ1-1; TRBD1 aligns across 7 bases. V shed 4 bases, J shed 2 bases, and the junction held 4 bases outside the gene matches. CDR3 length: 14 residues. Looked up from germline, CDR1 is SGHVS and CDR2 is FQNEAQ. The DNA for the CDR3 is TGTGCCAGCAGCTCAGGGGGACCAAACACTGAAGCTTTCTTT. This codes for CASSSGGPNTEAFF.

The V call is TRBV4-1, the J call TRBJ2-3; 9 nucleotides line up with TRBD1. CDR3 length equals 15 residues. V lost 5 bases and J lost 4; bases outside the gene matches: 7. The germline gives CDR1 MGHRA, CDR2 YSYEKL. The CDR3 DNA reads TGCGCCAGCAGCGATGGACAGGGGATCGCAGATACGCAGTATTTT. Translating it yields CASSDGQGIADTQYF.

This sequence joins TRBV5-1 and TRBJ2-1; perhaps TRBD2 as D (6 bases). This CDR3 is 19 amino acids long. Between the trimmed V and J ends, which lost 3 bases and 0 bases, there was a span of 22 bases. CDR1 and CDR2 (germline): SGHRS, YFSETQ. The DNA of the CDR3 is TGCGCCAGCAGCTGGAGAGGTGGGAGGACCAAAAGCTCCTACAATGAGCAGTTCTTC. Its protein is CASSWRGGRTKSSYNEQFF.

The chain couples TRBV15 to TRBJ1-5; D is ambiguous. CDR3 length equals 16 residues. Germline assignment: CDR1 LNHNV and CDR2 YYDKDF (reference sequence). V lost 3 bases to trimming and J lost 4 bases, with 16 bases between them. The CDR3 DNA is TGTGCCACCAGCAGGGCCCGAGGGTTGGAGAATCAGCCCCAGCATTTT. Translated, it gives CATSRARGLENQPQHF.

V is TRBV4-3 and J is TRBJ2-1, with 11 bases lining up with TRBD2. This CDR3 spans 16 amino acids. Germline V gene data show CDR1 as LGHNA and CDR2 as YSLEER. Trimming took 0 bases from V and 9 from J; bases not matched to a gene: 7. The CDR3 nucleotides are TGCGCCAGCAGCCAAGAAACACTAGCGGGAGTTGTTGAGCAGTTCTTC. Translating it yields CASSQETLAGVVEQFF.

V and J are TRBV6-6 and TRBJ2-1, with TRBD1 matching over 9 bases. The CDR3 has 16 amino acids. The germline CDR1 and CDR2 sequences are MNHNY and SVGAGI (reference sequence). Trimming removed 2 bases from V and 7 bases from J; junction bases left unmatched: 9. CDR3 in amino acids: CASSYRGDRAGNEQFF. Here the CDR3 DNA reads TGTGCCAGCAGTTACCGCGGGGACAGGGCGGGGAATGAGCAGTTCTTC.